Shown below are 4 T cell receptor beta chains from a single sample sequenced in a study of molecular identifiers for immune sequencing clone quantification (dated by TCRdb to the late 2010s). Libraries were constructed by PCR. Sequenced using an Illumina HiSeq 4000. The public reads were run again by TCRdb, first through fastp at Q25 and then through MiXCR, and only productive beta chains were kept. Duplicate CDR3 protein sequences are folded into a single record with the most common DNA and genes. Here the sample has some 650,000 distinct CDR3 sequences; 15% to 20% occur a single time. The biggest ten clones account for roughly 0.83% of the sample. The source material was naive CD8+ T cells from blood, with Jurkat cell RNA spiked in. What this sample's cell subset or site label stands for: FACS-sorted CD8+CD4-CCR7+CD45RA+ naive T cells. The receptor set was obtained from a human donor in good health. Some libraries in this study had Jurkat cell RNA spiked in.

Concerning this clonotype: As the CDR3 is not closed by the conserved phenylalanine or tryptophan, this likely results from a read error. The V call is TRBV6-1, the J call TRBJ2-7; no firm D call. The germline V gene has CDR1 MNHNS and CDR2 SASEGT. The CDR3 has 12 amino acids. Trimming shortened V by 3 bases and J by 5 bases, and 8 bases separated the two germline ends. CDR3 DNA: TGTGCCAGCAGTGAGTCTGGGAACGAGCAGTACTCC. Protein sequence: CASSESGNEQYS.

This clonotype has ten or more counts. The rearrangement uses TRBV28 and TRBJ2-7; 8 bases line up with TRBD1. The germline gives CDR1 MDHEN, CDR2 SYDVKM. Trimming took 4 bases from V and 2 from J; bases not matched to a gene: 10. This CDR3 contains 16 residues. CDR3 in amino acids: CASSSIRTGTTYEQYF. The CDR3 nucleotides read TGTGCCAGCAGTTCTATAAGGACAGGGACCACCTACGAGCAGTACTTC.

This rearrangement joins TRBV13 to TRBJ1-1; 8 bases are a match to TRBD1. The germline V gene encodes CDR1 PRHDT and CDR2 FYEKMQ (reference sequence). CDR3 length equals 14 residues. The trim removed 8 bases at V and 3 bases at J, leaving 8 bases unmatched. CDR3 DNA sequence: TGTGCCAGCCGCAGGGGGCCCGGGGACACTGAAGCTTTCTTT. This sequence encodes CASRRGPGDTEAFF.

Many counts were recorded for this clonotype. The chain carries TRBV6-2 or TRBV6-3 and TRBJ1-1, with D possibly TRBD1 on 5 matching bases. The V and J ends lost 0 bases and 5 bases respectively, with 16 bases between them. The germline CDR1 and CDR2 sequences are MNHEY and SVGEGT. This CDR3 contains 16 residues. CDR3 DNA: TGTGCCAGCAGTTACTCCGTTTATCTGGGGCGGACTGAAGCTTTCTTT. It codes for CASSYSVYLGRTEAFF.